This record looks at one TCR beta chain sequence and its context. Trimming shortened V by 7 bases and J by 2 bases, and 18 bases separated the two germline ends. CDR1 and CDR2 from the germline V gene are MDHEN and SYDVKM. The CDR3 is made up of 16 amino acids. This record belongs to a study of preoperative IRX-2 immunotherapy in early breast cancer. This sample's treatment: preoperative locoregional IRX-2 cytokine immunotherapy. Clones were sequenced by immunoSEQ multiplex PCR, and TCRdb holds only the in-frame ones, with some missing. The sample consists of more than 20,000 clones, approximately 75% of them appearing once.

The rearrangement uses TRBV28 and TRBJ1-3; perhaps TRBD1 as D (5 bases). The TCR originated in a human donor with breast cancer. This material consisted of lymph node tissue, taken after IRX-2 immunotherapy. The CDR3 sequence is CASTISRGGAGNTIYF. CDR3 bases: TGTGCCAGCACCATAAGCCGCGGGGGGGCTGGAAACACCATATATTTT.